Listed below are T cell receptor beta chains from one sample, sequenced in a study of OX40 agonist ivuxolimab in advanced cancers. Generated by immunoSEQ multiplex PCR, the TCRdb table keeps only in-frame clones and is missing some. The table lists 71,000 or so clones, 85% to 90% of them singletons. This specimen was CD4+ or CD8+ T cells sorted from blood, taken in a trial of the OX40 agonist ivuxolimab. All receptors derive from an adult with an advanced solid tumor such as melanoma, head and neck, liver or kidney cancer. Both conserved end residues are part of each CDR3. Each record gives: CDR3 length, clone size, D gene, V gene, J gene, CDR3 protein, CDR3 DNA. A D gene is named only where the DNA matches it firmly. Clone size is shown for a subset of rows, as once, few, many or a class of expanded clone.

15	once	TRBD2	TRBV5-1	TRBJ2-7	CASSAGTSGFYEQYF	TGCGCCAGCAGCGCCGGGACTAGCGGGTTCTACGAGCAGTACTTC
15	-	-	TRBV18	TRBJ2-1	CASSPGAQGFDEQFF	TGTGCCAGCTCACCAGGGGCACAGGGATTTGATGAGCAGTTCTTC
14	-	-	TRBV4-1	TRBJ2-3	CASSQDYGTDTQYF	TGCGCCAGCAGCCAAGATTACGGCACAGATACGCAGTATTTT
15	-	-	TRBV19	TRBJ2-7	CASSIEATGKLEQYF	TGTGCCAGTAGTATAGAGGCCACGGGAAAATTAGAGCAGTACTTC
14	-	-	TRBV5-6	TRBJ2-2	CASRVYRNTGELFF	TGTGCCAGCAGGGTGTATCGCAACACCGGGGAGCTGTTTTTT
10	-	-	TRBV20-1	TRBJ1-2	CSAPTHGYTF	TGCAGTGCCCCTACCCATGGCTACACCTTC
16	-	-	TRBV5-3	TRBJ2-1	CARSQWWDCIYNEQFF	TGTGCCAGAAGCCAATGGTGGGACTGTATCTACAATGAGCAGTTCTTC
15	-	TRBD2	TRBV5-4	TRBJ2-1	CASSSSGRARNEQFF	TGTGCCAGCAGCTCTAGCGGGAGGGCCAGGAATGAGCAGTTCTTC
14	-	-	TRBV7-2	TRBJ2-7	CASSSDTGTYEQYF	TGTGCCAGCAGCTCGGACACGGGGACCTACGAGCAGTACTTC
10	-	-	TRBV29-1	TRBJ2-1	CSGGYNEQFF	TGCAGCGGGGGGTACAATGAGCAGTTCTTC
16	-	-	TRBV11-3	TRBJ1-2	CASSMPRDAFNYGYTF	TGTGCCAGCAGCATGCCCCGGGACGCCTTTAACTATGGCTACACCTTC
15	-	-	TRBV18	TRBJ1-2	CASSETGFGGYGYTF	TGTGCCAGCTCAGAAACAGGCTTCGGGGGCTATGGCTACACCTTC
15	-	-	TRBV4-1	TRBJ2-7	CASSQVYGTSGEQYF	TGCGCCAGCAGCCAAGTCTACGGGACTTCAGGTGAGCAGTACTTC
13	-	TRBD2	TRBV6-1	TRBJ2-7	CASSEYSGTEQYF	TGTGCCAGCAGTGAATATAGCGGGACCGAGCAGTACTTC
14	-	-	TRBV6-5	TRBJ2-3	CASSPGWDTDTQYF	TGTGCCAGCAGTCCCGGGTGGGACACAGATACGCAGTATTTT
15	-	-	TRBV6-1	TRBJ2-5	CASSEFGQVVGTQYF	TGTGCCAGCAGTGAATTTGGTCAGGTCGTCGGGACCCAGTACTTC
11	-	-	TRBV28	TRBJ1-1	CASSRRLGAFF	TGTGCCAGCAGTCGCAGGTTGGGAGCTTTCTTT
14	few	TRBD1	TRBV5-1	TRBJ2-7	CASSTGTGAYEQYF	TGCGCCAGCAGCACAGGGACAGGGGCCTACGAGCAGTACTTC
14	-	TRBD1	TRBV27	TRBJ2-4	CASSPDRGGNIQYF	TGTGCCAGCAGTCCGGACAGGGGTGGAAACATTCAGTACTTC
14	-	-	TRBV7-2	TRBJ1-4	CASSRRTVNEKLFF	TGTGCCAGCAGCAGACGGACAGTTAATGAAAAACTGTTTTTT
12	once	TRBD2	TRBV25-1	TRBJ2-5	CASSEPGGAQYF	TGTGCCAGCAGTGAACCCGGGGGGGCCCAGTACTTC
15	-	TRBD2	TRBV19	TRBJ2-1	CASSVSGSSYNEQFF	TGTGCCAGTAGTGTAAGCGGGAGTTCCTACAATGAGCAGTTCTTC
13	-	-	TRBV14	TRBJ1-5	CASSQDRNQPQHF	TGTGCCAGCAGCCAAGATAGAAATCAGCCCCAGCATTTT
13	-	TRBD1	TRBV19	TRBJ2-7	CASRGTGSYEQYF	TGTGCCAGTAGGGGGACAGGGTCCTACGAGCAGTACTTC
15	-	TRBD1	TRBV28	TRBJ2-1	CASSVGQGASNEQFF	TGTGCCAGCAGCGTGGGACAGGGGGCATCCAATGAGCAGTTCTTC
14	once	-	TRBV9	TRBJ2-2	CASSVRTGTGELFF	TGTGCCAGCAGCGTGCGGACGGGAACCGGGGAGCTGTTTTTT